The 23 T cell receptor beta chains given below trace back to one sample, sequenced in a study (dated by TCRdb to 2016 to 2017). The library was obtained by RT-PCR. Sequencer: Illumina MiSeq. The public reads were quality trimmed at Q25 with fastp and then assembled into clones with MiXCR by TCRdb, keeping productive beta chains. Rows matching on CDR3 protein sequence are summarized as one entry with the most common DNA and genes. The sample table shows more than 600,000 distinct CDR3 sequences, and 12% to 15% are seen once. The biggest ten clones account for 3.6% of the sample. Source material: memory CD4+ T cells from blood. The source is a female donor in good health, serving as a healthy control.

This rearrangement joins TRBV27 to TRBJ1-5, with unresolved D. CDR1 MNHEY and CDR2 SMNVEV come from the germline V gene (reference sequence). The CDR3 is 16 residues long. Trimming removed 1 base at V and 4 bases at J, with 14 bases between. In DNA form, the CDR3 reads TGTGCCAGCAGTTTATGGGCCGATACCAGAAATCAGCCCCAGCATTTT. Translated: CASSLWADTRNQPQHF.

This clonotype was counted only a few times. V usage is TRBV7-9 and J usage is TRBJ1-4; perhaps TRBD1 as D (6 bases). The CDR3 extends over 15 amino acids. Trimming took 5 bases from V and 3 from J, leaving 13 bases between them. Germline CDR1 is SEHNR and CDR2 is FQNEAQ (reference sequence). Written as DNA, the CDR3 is TGTGCCAGCAGCCACGGCGGGGGCTCTAATGAAAAACTGTTTTTT. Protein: CASSHGGGSNEKLFF.

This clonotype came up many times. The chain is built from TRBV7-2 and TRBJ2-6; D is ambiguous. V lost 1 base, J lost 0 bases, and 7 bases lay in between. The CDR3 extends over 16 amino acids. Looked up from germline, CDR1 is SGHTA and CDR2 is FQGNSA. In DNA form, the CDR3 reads TGTGCCAGCAGCTTAGGGGGTATCTCTGGGGCCAACGTCCTGACTTTC. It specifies CASSLGGISGANVLTF.

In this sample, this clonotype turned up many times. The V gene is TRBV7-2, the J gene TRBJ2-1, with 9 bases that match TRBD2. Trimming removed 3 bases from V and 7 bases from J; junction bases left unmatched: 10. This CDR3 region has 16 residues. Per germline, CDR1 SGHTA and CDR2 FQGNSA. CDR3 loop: CASSFLAGVRSNEQFF. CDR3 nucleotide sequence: TGTGCCAGCAGCTTTTTAGCGGGAGTGCGGTCAAATGAGCAGTTCTTC.

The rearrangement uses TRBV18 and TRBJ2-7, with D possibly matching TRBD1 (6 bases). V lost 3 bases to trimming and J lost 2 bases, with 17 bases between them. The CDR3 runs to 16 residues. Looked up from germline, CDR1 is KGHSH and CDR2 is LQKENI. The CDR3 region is CASSPIRTVGPYEQYF. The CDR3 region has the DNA TGTGCCAGCTCACCGATAAGGACAGTCGGGCCCTACGAGCAGTACTTC.

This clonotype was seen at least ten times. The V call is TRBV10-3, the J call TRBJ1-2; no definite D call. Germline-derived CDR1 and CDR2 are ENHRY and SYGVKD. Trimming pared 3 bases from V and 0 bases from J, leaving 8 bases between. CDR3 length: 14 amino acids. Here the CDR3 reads CAISEGQANYGYTF. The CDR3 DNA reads TGTGCCATCAGTGAAGGCCAAGCTAACTATGGCTACACCTTC.

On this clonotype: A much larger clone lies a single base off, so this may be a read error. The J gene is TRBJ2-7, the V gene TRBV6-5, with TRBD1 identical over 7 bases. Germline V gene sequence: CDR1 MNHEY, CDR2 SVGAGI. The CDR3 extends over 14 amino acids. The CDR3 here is CARSYSIQGGVQYF. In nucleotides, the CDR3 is TGTGCCAGAAGTTACTCTATTCAAGGGGGCGTGCAGTACTTC.

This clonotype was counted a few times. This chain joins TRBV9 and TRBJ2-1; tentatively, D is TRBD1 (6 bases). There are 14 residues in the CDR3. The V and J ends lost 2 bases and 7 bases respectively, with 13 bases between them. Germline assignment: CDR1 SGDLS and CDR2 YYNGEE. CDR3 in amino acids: CASSVESGENEQFF. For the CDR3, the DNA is TGTGCCAGCAGCGTTGAGTCAGGGGAGAATGAGCAGTTCTTC.

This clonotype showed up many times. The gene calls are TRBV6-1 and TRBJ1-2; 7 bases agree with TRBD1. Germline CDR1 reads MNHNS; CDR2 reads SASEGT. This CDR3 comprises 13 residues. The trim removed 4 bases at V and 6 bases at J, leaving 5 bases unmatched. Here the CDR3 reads CASSVQGSDGYTF. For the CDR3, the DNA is TGTGCCAGCAGTGTACAGGGGAGTGATGGCTACACCTTC.

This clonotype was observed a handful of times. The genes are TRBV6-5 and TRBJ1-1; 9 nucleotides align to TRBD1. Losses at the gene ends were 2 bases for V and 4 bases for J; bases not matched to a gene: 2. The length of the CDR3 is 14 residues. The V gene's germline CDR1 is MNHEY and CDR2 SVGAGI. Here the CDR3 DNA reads TGTGCCAGCAGTTACGACAGGGGGACCACTGAAGCTTTCTTT. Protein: CASSYDRGTTEAFF.

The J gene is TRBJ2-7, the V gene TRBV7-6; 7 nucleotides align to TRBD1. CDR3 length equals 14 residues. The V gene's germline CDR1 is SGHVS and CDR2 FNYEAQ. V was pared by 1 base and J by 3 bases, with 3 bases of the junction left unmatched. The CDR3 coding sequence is TGTGCCAGCAGCTTAGAGGGGGCAAACTACGAGCAGTACTTC. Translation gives CASSLEGANYEQYF.

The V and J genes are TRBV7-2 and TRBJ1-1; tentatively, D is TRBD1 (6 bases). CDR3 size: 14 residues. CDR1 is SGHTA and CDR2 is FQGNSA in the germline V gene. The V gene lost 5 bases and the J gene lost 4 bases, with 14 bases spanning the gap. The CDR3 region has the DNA TGTGCCAGCAGCGTCGACAGGATTGCCACTGAAGCTTTCTTT. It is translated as CASSVDRIATEAFF.

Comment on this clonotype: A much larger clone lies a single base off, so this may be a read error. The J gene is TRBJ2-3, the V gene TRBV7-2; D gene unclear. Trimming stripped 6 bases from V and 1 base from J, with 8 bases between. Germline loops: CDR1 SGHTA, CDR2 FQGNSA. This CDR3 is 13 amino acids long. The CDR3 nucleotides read TGTGCCAGCAGTGCGGTACGCACAGATACGCAGTATTTT. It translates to CASSAVRTDTQYF.

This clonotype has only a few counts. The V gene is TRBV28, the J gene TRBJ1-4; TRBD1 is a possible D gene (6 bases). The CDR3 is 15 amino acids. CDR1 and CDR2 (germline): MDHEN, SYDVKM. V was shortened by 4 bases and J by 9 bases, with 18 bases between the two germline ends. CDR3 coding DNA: TGTGCCAGCAGTTCGGGACACATGAAGTGGAAAAAACTGTTTTTT. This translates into CASSSGHMKWKKLFF.

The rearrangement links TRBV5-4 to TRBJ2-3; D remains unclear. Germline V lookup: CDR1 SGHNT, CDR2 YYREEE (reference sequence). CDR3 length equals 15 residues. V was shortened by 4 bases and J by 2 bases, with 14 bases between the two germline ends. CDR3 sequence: CASSQKGSFTDTQYF. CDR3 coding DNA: TGTGCCAGCAGCCAGAAAGGCAGCTTCACAGATACGCAGTATTTT.

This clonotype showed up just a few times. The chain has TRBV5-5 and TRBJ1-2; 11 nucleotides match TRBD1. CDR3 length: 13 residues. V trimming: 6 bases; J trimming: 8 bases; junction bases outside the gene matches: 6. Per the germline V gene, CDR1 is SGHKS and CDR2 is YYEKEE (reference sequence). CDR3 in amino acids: CASTVDRGLGYTF. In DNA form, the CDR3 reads TGTGCCAGCACCGTGGACAGGGGGCTCGGCTACACCTTC.

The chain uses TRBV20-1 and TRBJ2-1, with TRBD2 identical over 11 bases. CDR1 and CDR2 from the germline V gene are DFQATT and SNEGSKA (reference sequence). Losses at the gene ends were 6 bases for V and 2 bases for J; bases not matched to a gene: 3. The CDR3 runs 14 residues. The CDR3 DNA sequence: TGCAGTGCGATACTAGCGGGGGCCTACAATGAGCAGTTCTTC. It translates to CSAILAGAYNEQFF.

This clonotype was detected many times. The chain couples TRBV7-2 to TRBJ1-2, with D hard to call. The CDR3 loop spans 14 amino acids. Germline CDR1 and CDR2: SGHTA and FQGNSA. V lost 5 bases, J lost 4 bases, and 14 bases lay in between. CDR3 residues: CASSDRGSLYGYTF. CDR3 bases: TGTGCCAGCAGCGACCGCGGGTCGCTCTATGGCTACACCTTC.

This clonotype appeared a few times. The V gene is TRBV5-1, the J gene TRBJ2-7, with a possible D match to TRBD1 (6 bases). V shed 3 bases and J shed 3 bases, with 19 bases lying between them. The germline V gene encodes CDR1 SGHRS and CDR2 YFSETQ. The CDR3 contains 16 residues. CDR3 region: CASSSEGGGAVYEQYF. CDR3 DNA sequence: TGCGCCAGCAGCTCCGAAGGGGGTGGGGCGGTCTACGAGCAGTACTTC.

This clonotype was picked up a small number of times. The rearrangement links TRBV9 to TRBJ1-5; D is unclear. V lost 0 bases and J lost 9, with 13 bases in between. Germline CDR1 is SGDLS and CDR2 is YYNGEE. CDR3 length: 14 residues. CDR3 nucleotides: TGTGCCAGCAGCGTAGGGGCCAGCGAGGGGCCCCAGCATTTT. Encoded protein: CASSVGASEGPQHF.

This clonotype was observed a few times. The CDR3 spells CATSFGGEPQHF. CDR3 sequence (DNA): TGTGCCACCAGTTTTGGTGGCGAGCCCCAGCATTTT. V and J are TRBV24-1 and TRBJ1-5; D unresolved. Germline V gives CDR1 KGHDR, CDR2 SFDVKD. This CDR3 is 12 amino acids long. Trimming left V 6 bases short and J 8 bases short, with 10 bases between.

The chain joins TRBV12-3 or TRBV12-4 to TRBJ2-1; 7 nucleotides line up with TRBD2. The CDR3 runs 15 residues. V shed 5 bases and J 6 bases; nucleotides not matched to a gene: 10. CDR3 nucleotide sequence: TGTGCCAGCAGTGGATTAGCGGGCGTAGCCAATGAGCAGTTCTTC. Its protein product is CASSGLAGVANEQFF.

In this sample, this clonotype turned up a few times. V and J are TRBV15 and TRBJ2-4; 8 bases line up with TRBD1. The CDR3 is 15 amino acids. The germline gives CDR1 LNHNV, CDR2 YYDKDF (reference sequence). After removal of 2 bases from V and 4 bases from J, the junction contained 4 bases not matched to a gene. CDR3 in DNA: TGTGCCACCAGCAGACCAGACAGGGGAAAAAACATTCAGTACTTC. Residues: CATSRPDRGKNIQYF.